The 9 T cell receptor beta chains presented below share a single source sample, sequenced in a study of blood T cell repertoires in COVID-19. Here immunoSEQ multiplex PCR was the method, and the copy in TCRdb shows in-frame clones only, minus some. The top ten clones hold around 8% of a sample with fewer than 650,000 clones, roughly 91% of them seen once. The source material was peripheral blood. Receptors were obtained from a woman in her fifties or sixties with COVID-19, enrolled during active disease.

This rearrangement joins TRBV5-1 to TRBJ1-6; perhaps TRBD1 as D (5 bases). The CDR3 loop spans 14 amino acids. The V end lost 4 bases, the J end lost 9 bases, and 14 bases lay between the germline ends. From germline, CDR1 is SGHRS and CDR2 YFSETQ. The CDR3 sequence is CASSEDTTSSPLHF. CDR3 bases: TGCGCCAGCAGCGAGGACACTACCAGTTCACCCCTCCACTTT.

For the CDR3, the DNA is TGCAGCGTTGATGGGACAGGGGGCACTGAAGCTTTCTTT. Protein product: CSVDGTGGTEAFF. This chain connects TRBV29-1 to TRBJ1-1; 11 nucleotides line up with TRBD1. V lost 3 bases to trimming and J lost 4 bases; unmatched junction nucleotides: 1. CDR1 SQVTM and CDR2 ANQGSEA come from the germline V gene. The CDR3 loop spans 13 amino acids.

This CDR3 reads CALGGEGEQYF. CDR3 in DNA: TGTGCTCTCGGGGGGGAGGGCGAGCAGTACTTC. The gene calls are TRBV2 and TRBJ2-7; 8 nucleotides line up with TRBD2. CDR1 is SNHLY and CDR2 is FYNNEI in the germline V gene. CDR3 length equals 11 residues.

In its sample, this clone was seen once. This sequence joins TRBV27 and TRBJ1-5; 7 nucleotides agree with TRBD1. Germline V gene lookup returns CDR1 MNHEY and CDR2 SMNVEV (reference sequence). This CDR3 has 16 residues. With V trimmed by 1 base and J by 2 bases, 5 bases remained unmatched. CDR3 amino acids: CASSLLGQVRNQPQHF. As DNA, the CDR3 is TGTGCCAGCAGTTTATTAGGACAGGTCCGCAATCAGCCCCAGCATTTT.

The chain has TRBV6-5 and TRBJ2-2, with a possible D match to TRBD1 (5 bases). The germline V and J ends were trimmed by 8 bases and 1 base, with 14 bases remaining between them. Germline lookup yields CDR1 MNHEY and CDR2 SVGAGI. This CDR3 region has 15 residues. The CDR3 nucleotides are TGTGCCAGCCTAAACGATCAGGGGAACACCGGGGAGCTGTTTTTT. This codes for CASLNDQGNTGELFF.

The rearrangement joins TRBV2 to TRBJ1-5, with D possibly being TRBD1 (5 bases). Germline V gene lookup returns CDR1 SNHLY and CDR2 FYNNEI. The CDR3 runs 15 residues. V lost 3 bases and J lost 0, with 9 bases in between. The CDR3 sequence is CASSEDILSNQPQHF. The CDR3 DNA is TGTGCCAGCAGTGAGGACATCCTTAGCAATCAGCCCCAGCATTTT.

In the case of this clone: This sample includes further DNA sequences coding for the same CDR3. The chain is built from TRBV5-1 and TRBJ1-2; 7 positions match TRBD1. V lost 4 bases, J lost 2 bases, and 2 bases stayed unmatched. Germline-derived CDR1 and CDR2 are SGHRS and YFSETQ. This CDR3 is built from 13 residues. The CDR3 DNA is TGCGCCAGCAGCCTGGGACAGAACTATGGCTACACCTTC. Protein: CASSLGQNYGYTF.

The genes are TRBV27 and TRBJ1-2; TRBD1 is a possible D gene (5 bases). CDR1 is MNHEY and CDR2 is SMNVEV in the germline V gene (reference sequence). V was trimmed by 6 bases and J by 6 bases, leaving 14 bases between them. The CDR3 spans 13 residues. The CDR3 coding sequence is TGTGCCAGCAGACCGTTTGCGGGGGATGGCTACACCTTC. This gives the protein CASRPFAGDGYTF.

This rearrangement joins TRBV30 to TRBJ1-1; TRBD1 matches at 10 bases. Germline CDR1 GTSNPN, CDR2 SVGIG (reference sequence). The V and J ends lost 0 bases and 6 bases, in that order; junction bases with no gene match: 7. This CDR3 contains 15 residues. The CDR3 DNA reads as TGTGCCTGGAGTGTTTCCGACGGACAGGGGGCTGAAGCTTTCTTT. This codes for CAWSVSDGQGAEAFF. Combining the CDR3 with reference TRBV30 and TRBJ1-1 gives the whole variable domain SQTIHQWPATLVQPVGSPLSLECTVEGTSNPNLYWYRQAAGRGLQLLFYSVGIGQISSEVPQNLSASRPQDRQFILSSKKLLLSDSGFYLCAWSVSDGQGAEAFFGQGTRLTVV.